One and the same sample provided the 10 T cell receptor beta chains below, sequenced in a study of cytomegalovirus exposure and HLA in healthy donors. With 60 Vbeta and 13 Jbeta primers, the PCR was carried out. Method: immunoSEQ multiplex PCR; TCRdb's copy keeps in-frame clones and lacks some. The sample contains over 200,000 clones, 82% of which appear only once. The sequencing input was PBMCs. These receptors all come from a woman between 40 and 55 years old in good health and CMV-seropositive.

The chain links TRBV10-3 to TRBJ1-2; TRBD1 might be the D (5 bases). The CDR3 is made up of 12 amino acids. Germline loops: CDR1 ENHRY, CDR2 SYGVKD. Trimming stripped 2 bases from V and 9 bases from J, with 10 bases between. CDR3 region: CAISEDRSRYTF. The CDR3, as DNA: TGTGCCATCAGTGAGGACAGATCGCGCTACACCTTC.

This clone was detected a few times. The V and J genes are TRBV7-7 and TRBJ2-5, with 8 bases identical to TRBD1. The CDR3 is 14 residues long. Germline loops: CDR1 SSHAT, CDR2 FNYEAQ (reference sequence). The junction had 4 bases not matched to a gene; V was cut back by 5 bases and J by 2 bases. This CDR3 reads CASSPTGVQETQYF. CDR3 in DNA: TGTGCCAGCAGCCCGACAGGGGTTCAAGAGACCCAGTACTTC. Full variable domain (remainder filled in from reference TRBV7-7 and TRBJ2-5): GAGVSQSPRYKVTKRGQDVTLRCDPISSHATLYWYQQALGQGPEFLTYFNYEAQPDKSGLPSDRFSAERPEGSISTLTIQRTEQRDSAMYRCASSPTGVQETQYFGPGTRLLVL.

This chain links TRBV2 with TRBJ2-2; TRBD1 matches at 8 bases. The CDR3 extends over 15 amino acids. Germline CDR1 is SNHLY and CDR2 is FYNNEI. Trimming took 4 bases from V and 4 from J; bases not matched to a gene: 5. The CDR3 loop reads CASSGDRGTTGELFF. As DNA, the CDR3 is TGTGCCAGCAGTGGAGACAGGGGCACCACCGGGGAGCTGTTTTTT.

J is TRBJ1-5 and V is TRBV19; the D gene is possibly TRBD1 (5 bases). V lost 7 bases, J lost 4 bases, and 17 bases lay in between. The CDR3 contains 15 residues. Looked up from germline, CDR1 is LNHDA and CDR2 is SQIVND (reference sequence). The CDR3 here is CASTLGGGGNQPQHF. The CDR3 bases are TGTGCCAGTACCCTTGGGGGGGGTGGTAATCAGCCCCAGCATTTT. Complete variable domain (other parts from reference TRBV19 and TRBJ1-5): DGGITQSPKYLFRKEGQNVTLSCEQNLNHDAMYWYRQDPGQGLRLIYYSQIVNDFQKGDIAEGYSVSREKKESFPLTVTSAQKNPTAFYLCASTLGGGGNQPQHFGDGTRLSIL.

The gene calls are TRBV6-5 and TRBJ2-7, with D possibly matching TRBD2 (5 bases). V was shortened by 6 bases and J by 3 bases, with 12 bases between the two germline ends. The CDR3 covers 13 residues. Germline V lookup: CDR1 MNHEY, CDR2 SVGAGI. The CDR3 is CASRGYSVYEQYF. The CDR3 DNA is TGTGCCAGCAGGGGGTATAGCGTCTACGAGCAGTACTTC.

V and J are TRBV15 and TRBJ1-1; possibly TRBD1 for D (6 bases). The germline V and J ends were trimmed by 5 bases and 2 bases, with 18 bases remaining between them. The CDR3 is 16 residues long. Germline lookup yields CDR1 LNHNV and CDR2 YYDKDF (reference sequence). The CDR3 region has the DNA TGTGCCACCAGCCTCGGCGTTAGGACAGCCAACACTGAAGCTTTCTTT. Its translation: CATSLGVRTANTEAFF.

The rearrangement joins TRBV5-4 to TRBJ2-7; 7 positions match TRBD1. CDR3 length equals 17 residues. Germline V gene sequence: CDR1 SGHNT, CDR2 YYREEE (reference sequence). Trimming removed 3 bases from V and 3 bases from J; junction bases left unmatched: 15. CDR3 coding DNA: TGTGCCAGCAGCTCACTCTCGGGACAGAGTATCGTCTACGAGCAGTACTTC. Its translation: CASSSLSGQSIVYEQYF.

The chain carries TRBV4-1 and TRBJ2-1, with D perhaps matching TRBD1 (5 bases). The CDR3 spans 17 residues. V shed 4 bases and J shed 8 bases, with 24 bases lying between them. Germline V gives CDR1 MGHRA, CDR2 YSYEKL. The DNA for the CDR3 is TGCGCCAGCAGCCCCACCCTTGTTGTTAGGGGCAGGGATGAGCAGTTCTTC. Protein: CASSPTLVVRGRDEQFF.

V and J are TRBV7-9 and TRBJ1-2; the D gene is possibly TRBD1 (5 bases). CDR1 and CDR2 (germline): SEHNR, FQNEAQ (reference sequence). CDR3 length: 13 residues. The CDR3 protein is CAGQGEGNYGYTF. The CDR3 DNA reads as TGTGCTGGACAAGGGGAAGGGAACTATGGCTACACCTTC.

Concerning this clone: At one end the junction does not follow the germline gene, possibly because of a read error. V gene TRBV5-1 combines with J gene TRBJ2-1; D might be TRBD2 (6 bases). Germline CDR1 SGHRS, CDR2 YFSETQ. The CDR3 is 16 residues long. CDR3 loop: CASSSEPGDSNNEQFF. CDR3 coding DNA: TGCGCCAGCAGCTCGGAACCGGGGGACTCCAACAATGAGCAGTTCTTC.